Below are 22 T cell receptor beta chains sequenced from a single sample in a study of cytomegalovirus exposure and HLA in healthy donors. Assay used: immunoSEQ multiplex PCR; TCRdb lists only in-frame clones, some missing. The top ten clones hold 0.37% of a sample with around 250,000 clones, nearly 90% of them seen once. The sequenced sample was PBMCs. The receptors originated from a young woman in good health and CMV-seronegative.

This chain connects TRBV7-2 to TRBJ1-2; 7 bases map to TRBD1. From germline, CDR1 is SGHTA and CDR2 FQGNSA. The CDR3 is made up of 13 amino acids. Trimming at V came to 5 bases and at J to 5 bases, leaving 5 bases not matched to a gene. The CDR3 region is CASSQQGRYGYTF. CDR3 sequence (DNA): TGTGCCAGCAGCCAACAGGGGAGGTATGGCTACACCTTC. Full variable domain (remainder filled in from reference TRBV7-2 and TRBJ1-2): GAGVSQSPSNKVTEKGKDVELRCDPISGHTALYWYRQSLGQGLEFLIYFQGNSAPDKSGLPSDRFSAERTGGSVSTLTIQRTQQEDSAVYLCASSQQGRYGYTFGSGTRLTVV.

V gene TRBV29-1 combines with J gene TRBJ2-5; 8 bases are shared with TRBD2. The germline gives CDR1 SQVTM, CDR2 ANQGSEA. The CDR3 covers 14 residues. V was clipped by 6 bases and J by 2 bases; unmatched bases: 8. CDR3 coding DNA: TGCAGCGTCCCTACCGGGACTAGACAAGAGACCCAGTACTTC. Translating gives CSVPTGTRQETQYF.

The gene calls are TRBV5-1 and TRBJ2-2; 11 bases are a match to TRBD2. The CDR3 totals 15 residues. V lost 4 bases and J lost 5; bases outside the gene matches: 4. Germline assignment: CDR1 SGHRS and CDR2 YFSETQ. Here the CDR3 DNA reads TGCGCCAGCAGCCTCCCTAGCGGGGGGACCGGGGAGCTGTTTTTT. Its translation: CASSLPSGGTGELFF. Together with reference TRBV5-1 and TRBJ2-2, the CDR3 gives the full variable domain: KAGVTQTPRYLIKTRGQQVTLSCSPISGHRSVSWYQQTPGQGLQFLFEYFSETQRNKGNFPGRFSGRQFSNSRSEMNVSTLELGDSALYLCASSLPSGGTGELFFGEGSRLTVL.

The rearrangement links TRBV27 to TRBJ1-4, with D tentatively TRBD1 (5 bases). CDR1 is MNHEY, CDR2 SMNVEV, per germline (reference sequence). Trimming cost V 5 bases and J 7 bases, with 17 bases left between them. The CDR3 spans 15 residues. CDR3 nucleotide sequence: TGTGCCAGCAGTCCCCGACAGTTTGCAGGTGAAAAACTGTTTTTT. Translation: CASSPRQFAGEKLFF. Using reference TRBV27 and TRBJ1-4 for the parts outside the CDR3, the full variable domain is EAQVTQNPRYLITVTGKKLTVTCSQNMNHEYMSWYRQDPGLGLRQIYYSMNVEVTDKGDVPEGYKVSRKEKRNFPLILESPSPNQTSLYFCASSPRQFAGEKLFFGSGTQLSVL.

The chain is built from TRBV28 and TRBJ1-1, with D maybe TRBD1 (5 bases). Germline CDR1 reads MDHEN; CDR2 reads SYDVKM. CDR3 size: 13 residues. The germline V and J ends were trimmed by 6 bases and 2 bases, with 10 bases remaining between them. This CDR3 is CASRPTENTEAFF. The CDR3 DNA reads TGTGCCAGCAGGCCGACAGAAAACACTGAAGCTTTCTTT.

This clone was counted only a few times. The genes are TRBV6-5 and TRBJ1-6, with TRBD1 as a possible D gene (5 bases). The ends were cut back, 11 bases at V and 9 bases at J, with 17 bases in the middle. This CDR3 spans 13 amino acids. CDR1 is MNHEY, CDR2 SVGAGI, per germline. The CDR3 region has the DNA TGTGCCGCCTCGGCGGGGGGAGGTTCACCCCTCCACTTT. Translated, it gives CAASAGGGSPLHF.

The chain combines TRBV2 with TRBJ1-5, with TRBD1 matching 9 bases. Losses at the gene ends were 3 bases for V and 10 bases for J; bases not matched to a gene: 13. CDR1 and CDR2 (germline): SNHLY, FYNNEI. The CDR3 length is 16 residues. For the CDR3, the DNA is TGTGCCAGCAGTGAGCCGGGACAGGGCCCCATTTCCCCCCAGCATTTT. It codes for CASSEPGQGPISPQHF.

The chain links TRBV7-9 to TRBJ2-7; weak D call: TRBD1 (6 bases). The V end was cut by 1 base, the J end by 5 bases, with 9 bases between. The CDR3 runs to 13 residues. Germline CDR1 SEHNR, CDR2 FQNEAQ (reference sequence). The CDR3 is CASSLDRVDEQYV. The CDR3 DNA follows: TGTGCCAGCAGCTTAGACAGGGTTGACGAGCAGTACGTC.

This chain connects TRBV29-1 to TRBJ1-1; 7 bases fit TRBD1. V lost 7 bases, J lost 2 bases, and 4 bases stayed unmatched. Germline loops: CDR1 SQVTM, CDR2 ANQGSEA. The CDR3 spans 12 residues. CDR3 in DNA: TGCAGCGCATACAGGGGTAACACTGAAGCTTTCTTT. Translated: CSAYRGNTEAFF.

V and J are TRBV2 and TRBJ1-6; D unclear. The CDR3 extends over 12 amino acids. V was shortened by 2 bases and J by 7 bases, with 3 bases between the two germline ends. Germline CDR1 is SNHLY and CDR2 is FYNNEI. The CDR3 sequence: CASSESNSPLHF. As DNA, the CDR3 is TGTGCCAGCAGTGAATCGAATTCACCCCTCCACTTT.

CDR3 bases: TGTGCCAGCAGCTTAGGGGACAGCTACAATCAGCCCCAGCATTTT. Protein: CASSLGDSYNQPQHF. The chain has TRBV7-2 and TRBJ1-5; 7 bases line up with TRBD1. There are 15 residues in the CDR3. J was trimmed by 3 bases and V by 1 base; bases with no gene match: 3. CDR1 SGHTA and CDR2 FQGNSA come from the germline V gene. The entire variable domain, with the rest obtained from reference TRBV7-2 and TRBJ1-5, is as follows: GAGVSQSPSNKVTEKGKDVELRCDPISGHTALYWYRQSLGQGLEFLIYFQGNSAPDKSGLPSDRFSAERTGGSVSTLTIQRTQQEDSAVYLCASSLGDSYNQPQHFGDGTRLSIL.

V is TRBV10-3 and J is TRBJ2-7; D is ambiguous. Germline-derived CDR1 and CDR2 are ENHRY and SYGVKD. The CDR3 extends over 13 amino acids. Trimming took 3 bases from V and 7 from J, leaving 13 bases between them. CDR3 residues: CAISDTETREQYV. The CDR3 bases are TGTGCCATCAGTGATACTGAGACGAGGGAGCAGTACGTC.

V usage is TRBV5-1 and J usage is TRBJ2-1, with 9 bases aligning to TRBD2. The length of the CDR3 is 14 residues. The V and J ends lost 4 bases and 7 bases, in that order; junction bases with no gene match: 6. In germline, CDR1 is SGHRS, CDR2 YFSETQ. The CDR3 DNA follows: TGCGCCAGCAGCAAGGCGGGGGGGCGTAATGAGCAGTTCTTC. This translates into CASSKAGGRNEQFF.

V is TRBV28 and J is TRBJ1-2; 11 bases are a match to TRBD1. V dropped 5 bases and J dropped 2; count of bases not matched to a gene: 7. The CDR3 runs to 16 residues. Germline values: CDR1 MDHEN, CDR2 SYDVKM. CDR3 amino acids: CASSVRTGGANYGYTF. Written as DNA, the CDR3 is TGTGCCAGCAGTGTCCGGACAGGGGGCGCGAACTATGGCTACACCTTC.

This clone has a handful of counts. This sequence joins TRBV7-9 and TRBJ2-5, with D possibly matching TRBD2 (5 bases). The CDR3 has 12 residues. V gave up 3 bases and J gave up 9 bases, with 11 bases separating them. Looked up from germline, CDR1 is SEHNR and CDR2 is FQNEAQ (reference sequence). This CDR3 reads CASSFEEGSQYF. The CDR3 DNA reads as TGTGCCAGCAGCTTTGAAGAGGGTTCCCAGTACTTC.

This clone has just a few counts. The chain uses TRBV7-9 and TRBJ1-6; D unresolved. The CDR3 covers 13 residues. Germline lookup yields CDR1 SEHNR and CDR2 FQNEAQ (reference sequence). The V end lost 5 bases, the J end lost 7 bases, and 9 bases lay between the germline ends. CDR3 nucleotide sequence: TGTGCCAGCAGCCCACCGGGAAATTCACCCCTCCACTTT. Protein: CASSPPGNSPLHF. The full variable domain, rest sourced from reference TRBV7-9 and TRBJ1-6, is DTGVSQNPRHKITKRGQNVTFRCDPISEHNRLYWYRQTLGQGPEFLTYFQNEAQLEKSRLLSDRFSAERPKGSFSTLEIQRTEQGDSAMYLCASSPPGNSPLHFGNGTRLTVT.

This clone was recorded only once. J is TRBJ2-3 and V is TRBV11-1, with unresolved D. Germline-derived CDR1 and CDR2 are SGHAT and FQDESV (reference sequence). Trimming took 1 base from V and 2 from J, leaving 4 bases between them. CDR3 length: 13 amino acids. The CDR3 nucleotides are TGTGCCAGCAGCTTAGTTCTCACAGATACGCAGTATTTT. This translates into CASSLVLTDTQYF.

The genes are TRBV15 and TRBJ2-5, with a tentative D call TRBD1 (6 bases). Germline loops: CDR1 LNHNV, CDR2 YYDKDF (reference sequence). The CDR3 consists of 15 residues. V was trimmed by 0 bases and J by 3 bases, leaving 11 bases between them. The CDR3 nucleotides are TGTGCCACCAGCAGAGATCAGGCAGGGGAAGAGACCCAGTACTTC. Encoded protein: CATSRDQAGEETQYF.

The chain carries TRBV6-5 and TRBJ1-4; 8 bases are shared with TRBD1. The CDR3 contains 15 residues. After removal of 0 bases from V and 7 bases from J, the junction contained 4 bases not matched to a gene. The germline gives CDR1 MNHEY, CDR2 SVGAGI. The CDR3 reads CASSYSQGVGEKLFF. For the CDR3, the DNA is TGTGCCAGCAGTTACTCACAGGGGGTGGGTGAAAAACTGTTTTTT.

The chain carries TRBV6-5 and TRBJ2-7, with 7 bases that match TRBD2. Trimming cost V 0 bases and J 6 bases; bases outside gene matches: 8. There are 15 residues in the CDR3. Germline V gene data show CDR1 as MNHEY and CDR2 as SVGAGI. The CDR3 DNA sequence: TGTGCCAGCAGTTACTCGAAACTAGCGTCTGGCGAGCAGTACTTC. Encoded protein: CASSYSKLASGEQYF.

The chain joins TRBV27 to TRBJ2-3; a weak D match, TRBD2 (5 bases). CDR1 MNHEY and CDR2 SMNVEV come from the germline V gene (reference sequence). The CDR3 consists of 15 residues. With 5 bases removed from V and 4 bases from J, the gap between germline ends came to 16 bases. CDR3 loop: CASSGKGRGPDTQYF. The DNA of the CDR3 is TGTGCCAGCAGTGGAAAAGGACGAGGGCCAGATACGCAGTATTTT.

The chain combines TRBV6-5 with TRBJ1-1, with a weak D call TRBD1 (6 bases). Germline CDR1 and CDR2: MNHEY and SVGAGI. V was cut by 0 bases and J by 1 base, with 9 bases left in between. The CDR3 sequence is 15 residues long. CDR3 sequence (DNA): TGTGCCAGCAGTTACTCTTCACAGGGGAACACTGAAGCTTTCTTT. This translates into CASSYSSQGNTEAFF.